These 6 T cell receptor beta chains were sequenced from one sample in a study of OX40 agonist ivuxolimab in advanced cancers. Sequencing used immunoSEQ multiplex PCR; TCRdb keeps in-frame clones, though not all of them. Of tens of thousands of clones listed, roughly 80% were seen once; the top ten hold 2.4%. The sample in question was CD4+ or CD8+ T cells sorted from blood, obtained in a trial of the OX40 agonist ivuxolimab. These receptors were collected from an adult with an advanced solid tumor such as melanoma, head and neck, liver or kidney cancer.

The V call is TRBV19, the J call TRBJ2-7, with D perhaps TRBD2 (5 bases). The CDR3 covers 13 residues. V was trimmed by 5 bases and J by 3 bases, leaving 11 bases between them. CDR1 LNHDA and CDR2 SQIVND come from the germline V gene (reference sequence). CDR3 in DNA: TGTGCCAGTAGTGGGTCGGGGAGCTACGAGCAGTACTTC. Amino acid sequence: CASSGSGSYEQYF.

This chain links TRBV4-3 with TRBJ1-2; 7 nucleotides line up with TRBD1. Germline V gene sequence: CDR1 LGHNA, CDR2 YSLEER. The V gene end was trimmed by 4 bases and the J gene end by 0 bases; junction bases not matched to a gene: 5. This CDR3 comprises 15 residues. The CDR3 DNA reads TGCGCCAGCAGCCTCGGGACAGCTTCTAACTATGGCTACACCTTC. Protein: CASSLGTASNYGYTF.

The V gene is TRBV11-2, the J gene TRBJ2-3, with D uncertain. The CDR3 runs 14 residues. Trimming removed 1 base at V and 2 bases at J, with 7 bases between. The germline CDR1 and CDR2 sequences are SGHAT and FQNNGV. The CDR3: CASSLARITDTQYF. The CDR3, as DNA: TGTGCCAGCAGCTTAGCACGGATCACAGATACGCAGTATTTT.

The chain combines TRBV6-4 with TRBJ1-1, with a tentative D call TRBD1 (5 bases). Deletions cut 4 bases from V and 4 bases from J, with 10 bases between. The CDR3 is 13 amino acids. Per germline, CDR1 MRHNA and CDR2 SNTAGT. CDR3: CASSGGPGTEAFF. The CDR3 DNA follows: TGTGCCAGCAGTGGGGGACCGGGCACTGAAGCTTTCTTT.

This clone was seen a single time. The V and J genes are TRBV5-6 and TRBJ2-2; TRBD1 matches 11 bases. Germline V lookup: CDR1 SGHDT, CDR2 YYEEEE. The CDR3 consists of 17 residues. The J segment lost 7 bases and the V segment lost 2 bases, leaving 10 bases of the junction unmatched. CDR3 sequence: CASSFSPDRGLGGELFF. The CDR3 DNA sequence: TGTGCCAGCAGCTTTTCTCCGGACAGGGGGCTAGGCGGGGAGCTGTTTTTT.

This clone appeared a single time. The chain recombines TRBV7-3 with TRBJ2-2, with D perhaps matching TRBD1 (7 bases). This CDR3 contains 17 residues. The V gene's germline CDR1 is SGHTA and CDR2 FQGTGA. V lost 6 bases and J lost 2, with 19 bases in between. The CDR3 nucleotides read TGTGCCAGCAGTCAAGGAGGGACAGCTTTCAACACCGGGGAGCTGTTTTTT. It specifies CASSQGGTAFNTGELFF.